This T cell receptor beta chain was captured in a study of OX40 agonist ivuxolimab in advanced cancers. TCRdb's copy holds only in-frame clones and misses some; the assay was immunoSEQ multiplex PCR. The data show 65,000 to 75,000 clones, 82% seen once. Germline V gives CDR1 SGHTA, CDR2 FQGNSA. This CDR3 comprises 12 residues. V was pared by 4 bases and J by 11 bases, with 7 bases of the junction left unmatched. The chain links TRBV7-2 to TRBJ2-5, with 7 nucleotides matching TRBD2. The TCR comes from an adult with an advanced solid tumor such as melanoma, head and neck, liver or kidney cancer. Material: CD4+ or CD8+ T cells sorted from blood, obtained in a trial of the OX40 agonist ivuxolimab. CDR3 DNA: TGTGCCAGCAGCTCCCACCGGGGGGAGCAGTACTTC. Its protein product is CASSSHRGEQYF.